Listed here are 22 T cell receptor beta chains from one sample, sequenced in a study of T cells in women clearing cervical HPV infection. Here immunoSEQ multiplex PCR was the method, and the copy in TCRdb shows in-frame clones only, minus some. Listed are tens of thousands of clones; about 17% falls within the top ten. The sequenced material came from blood buffy coat. Source of these receptors: a woman aged 18 to 75 with a cervical HPV16 infection that either progressed to CIN3+ or cleared (not recorded which).

A note on this clone: The CDR3 is cut off 3 residues early in the read; its end comes from the germline J gene. The sample holds other DNA sequences that translate to the same CDR3. The chain couples TRBV2 to TRBJ2-5; D not resolved. Trimming removed 4 bases at V and 5 bases at J, with 5 bases between. Germline CDR1 SNHLY, CDR2 FYNNEI. The CDR3 totals 11 residues. This chain's CDR3 is CASSVRETQYF. The covered CDR3 bases are TGTGCCAGCAGTGTTCGGGAGACC.

CDR3 amino acids: CSARGIAGGPYTDTQYF. CDR3 DNA, as far as it was read: TGCAGTGCTAGAGGTATTGCGGGGGGGCCCTACACAGATACG. This sequence joins TRBV20-1 and TRBJ2-3; TRBD2 aligns across 9 bases. Sequencing ends 3 residues short of the CDR3 end; the germline J gene provides the rest. Per germline, CDR1 DFQATT and CDR2 SNEGSKA (reference sequence). V was pared by 1 base and J by 2 bases, with 10 bases of the junction left unmatched. The CDR3 totals 17 residues.

As regards this clone: The read comes to an end 3 residues before the CDR3 does, leaving the germline J gene to fill in the end. J is TRBJ1-2 and V is TRBV5-4; 7 bases are a match to TRBD1. From germline, CDR1 is SGHNT and CDR2 YYREEE (reference sequence). The CDR3 consists of 14 residues. Partial CDR3 DNA: TGTGCCAGCAGCTCATCCAAGGGGGCAGGGGGC. Translation gives CASSSSKGAGG. The CDR3 in full is CASSSSKGAGGYTF.

Concerning this clone: Read coverage stops 3 residues before the CDR3 terminus; the germline J gene supplies the remainder. The V call is TRBV20-1, the J call TRBJ2-1; 15 bases match TRBD2. Germline-derived CDR1 and CDR2 are DFQATT and SNEGSKA (reference sequence). CDR3 length: 20 amino acids. V gave up 3 bases and J gave up 4 bases; unmatched junction bases: 16. CDR3 DNA (partial): TGCAGTGCTAGTGGAAGGCGGACTAGCGGGAGGGCCTTCGAGTACAATGAG. It codes for CSASGRRTSGRAFEYNE. The CDR3, in full, reads CSASGRRTSGRAFEYNEQFF.

A word on this clone: The missing CDR3 end, 3 residues past where the read stops, is filled in from the germline J gene. The V and J genes are TRBV15 and TRBJ1-2; D unclear. The CDR3 extends over 15 amino acids. V lost 5 bases and J lost 4, with 17 bases in between. Germline loops: CDR1 LNHNV, CDR2 YYDKDF (reference sequence). The CDR3 bases that were read are TGTGCCACCAGCGCCTCTGCAGGACGGGGCTATGGC. Its translation is CATSASAGRGYG. The entire CDR3 protein reads CATSASAGRGYGYTF.

On this clone itself: The read ends 3 residues shy of where the CDR3 ends; the end is completed using the germline J gene. The chain uses TRBV5-1 and TRBJ2-7; 9 bases match TRBD1. Germline CDR1 reads SGHRS; CDR2 reads YFSETQ. V dropped 4 bases and J dropped 4; count of bases not matched to a gene: 6. The CDR3 loop spans 14 amino acids. The CDR3: CASSRDRDGYEQYF. The sequenced CDR3 bases are TGCGCCAGCAGCAGGGACAGGGACGGGTACGAG.

With regard to this clone: The read falls 3 residues short of the CDR3 end, and the missing part is taken from the germline J gene. The genes are TRBV19 and TRBJ1-2, with D unclear. CDR1 and CDR2 (germline): LNHDA, SQIVND (reference sequence). The length of the CDR3 is 11 residues. CDR3 DNA, as far as it was read: TGTGCCACCGCGGAACACAATGAC. This sequence encodes CATAEHND. The whole CDR3 region reads CATAEHNDYTF.

Remarks on this clone: The CDR3 end lies 3 residues beyond the end of the read and is filled in from the germline J gene. J is TRBJ1-1 and V is TRBV2; D is undetermined. The length of the CDR3 is 13 residues. V was shortened by 4 bases and J by 0 bases, with 6 bases between the two germline ends. Germline assignment: CDR1 SNHLY and CDR2 FYNNEI. The chain's CDR3 is CASSGKVNTEAFF. The sequenced part of the CDR3 DNA is TGTGCCAGCAGTGGTAAGGTGAACACTGAA. The entire variable domain, with the rest obtained from reference TRBV2 and TRBJ1-1, is as follows: EPEVTQTPSHQVTQMGQEVILRCVPISNHLYFYWYRQILGQKVEFLVSFYNNEISEKSEIFDDQFSVERPDGSNFTLKIRSTKLEDSAMYFCASSGKVNTEAFFGQGTRLTVV.

With regard to this clone: The missing CDR3 end, 3 residues past where the read stops, is filled in from the germline J gene. The V gene is TRBV20-1, the J gene TRBJ2-5; TRBD1 might be the D (5 bases). V gave up 2 bases and J gave up 4 bases, with 14 bases separating them. Germline V CDR1 and CDR2: DFQATT, SNEGSKA (reference sequence). The CDR3 contains 14 residues. The CDR3 spells CSARSLSRVETQYF. The part of the CDR3 DNA that was read is TGCAGTGCTAGATCCCTTAGCAGGGTAGAGACC.

About this clone: The CDR3 is cut off 3 residues early in the read; its end comes from the germline J gene. The gene calls are TRBV11-2 and TRBJ2-1; the D is unclear. This CDR3 region has 13 residues. V dropped 3 bases and J dropped 3 bases, with 6 bases sitting between them. In germline, CDR1 is SGHAT, CDR2 FQNNGV. The CDR3 DNA, read in part, is TGTGCCAGCAGCTTTGCAGGCTACAATGAG. It translates to CASSFAGYNE. The full CDR3 protein reads CASSFAGYNEQFF.

In the case of this clone: The sequence runs out 3 residues before the end of the CDR3; the remainder is reconstructed from the germline J gene. The chain employs TRBV30 and TRBJ2-5, with D perhaps matching TRBD2 (6 bases). Trimming shortened V by 4 bases and J by 5 bases, and 23 bases separated the two germline ends. This CDR3 region has 16 residues. In germline, CDR1 is GTSNPN, CDR2 SVGIG (reference sequence). CDR3 in amino acids: CAWTVRGKRFSETQYF. The sequenced CDR3 bases are TGTGCCTGGACCGTCCGGGGGAAAAGGTTTTCCGAGACC.

In regard to this clone: With the read ending 3 residues before the CDR3 end, the germline J gene is used to fill in that end. This sequence joins TRBV23-1 and TRBJ1-5; D ambiguous. TRBV23-1 has ORF status, its function being uncertain. CDR3 length: 17 residues. V was trimmed by 0 bases and J by 0 bases, leaving 12 bases between them. CDR3 sequence reads: CASSQSRQSHSNQPQHF. The CDR3 bases that were read are TGCGCCAGCAGTCAATCGCGGCAGAGCCATAGCAATCAGCCC.

Regarding this clone: The missing CDR3 end, 3 residues past where the read stops, is filled in from the germline J gene. The chain joins TRBV29-1 to TRBJ2-1; tentatively, D is TRBD2 (5 bases). The V and J ends lost 5 bases and 6 bases respectively, with 17 bases between them. The CDR3 is 14 amino acids. CDR1 and CDR2 from the germline V gene are SQVTM and ANQGSEA. CDR3 residues: CSVFKGLAGNEQFF. CDR3 DNA (partial): TGCAGCGTTTTCAAAGGGCTAGCAGGCAATGAG.

On this clone: The CDR3 extends 3 residues past the end of the read, so its final part is completed from the germline J gene. This chain uses TRBV5-1 with TRBJ2-1; 8 bases agree with TRBD2. The CDR3 totals 14 residues. The trim removed 4 bases at V and 6 bases at J, leaving 6 bases unmatched. CDR1 is SGHRS and CDR2 is YFSETQ in the germline V gene. The CDR3 DNA, read in part, is TGCGCCAGCAGCATTAGCGGGAATATCAATGAG. It translates to CASSISGNINE. The CDR3 as a whole reads CASSISGNINEQFF.

About this clone itself: Read data end 3 residues before the CDR3 end; the end is taken from the germline J gene. The V call is TRBV6-1, the J call TRBJ2-5; 7 bases map to TRBD1. V lost 4 bases, J lost 2 bases, and 7 bases stayed unmatched. The CDR3 loop spans 15 amino acids. Germline CDR1 MNHNS, CDR2 SASEGT. The CDR3 region is CASSGWTGTQETQYF. The DNA read from the CDR3 is TGTGCCAGCAGTGGATGGACAGGAACGCAAGAGACC.

As to this clone: The CDR3 goes on 3 residues after the read ends, and that part is filled in from the germline J gene. The chain is built from TRBV7-2 and TRBJ2-3; no clear D gene. The germline CDR1 and CDR2 sequences are SGHTA and FQGNSA. The CDR3 runs 13 residues. The part of the CDR3 DNA that was read is TGTGCCAGCAGCTTAGTACAGAATCAGCCG. It encodes CASSLVQNQP. The entire CDR3 is CASSLVQNQPQYF.

The covered CDR3 bases are TGTGCCAGCAGCGTCGGGGTAGCGGGGGAGACC. Translated, it gives CASSVGVAGET. The full CDR3 protein reads CASSVGVAGETQYF. The chain carries TRBV11-2 and TRBJ2-5; 8 bases match TRBD2. The read comes to an end 3 residues before the CDR3 does, leaving the germline J gene to fill in the end. The V gene end was trimmed by 5 bases and the J gene end by 5 bases; junction bases not matched to a gene: 7. The germline gives CDR1 SGHAT, CDR2 FQNNGV. This CDR3 has 14 residues. Full variable domain (remainder filled in from reference TRBV11-2 and TRBJ2-5): EAGVAQSPRYKIIEKRQSVAFWCNPISGHATLYWYQQILGQGPKLLIQFQNNGVVDDSQLPKDRFSAERLKGVDSTLKIQPAKLEDSAVYLCASSVGVAGETQYFGPGTRLLVL.

Points on this clone: The read falls 3 residues short of the CDR3 end, and the missing part is taken from the germline J gene. The V and J genes are TRBV12-3 or TRBV12-4 and TRBJ1-2, with unresolved D. Between the trimmed V and J ends, which lost 6 bases and 7 bases, there was a span of 12 bases. CDR3 length equals 12 residues. CDR3 DNA (partial): TGTGCCAGCAGCTTCAGGACTCTTGGC. It specifies CASSFRTLG. Given in full, the CDR3 is CASSFRTLGYTF.

On this clone: Read coverage stops 3 residues before the CDR3 terminus; the germline J gene supplies the remainder. The rearrangement joins TRBV7-9 to TRBJ1-6; 9 bases are shared with TRBD1. The CDR3 spans 15 residues. Unmatched junction bases numbered 6, after V lost 3 bases and J lost 9 bases. CDR1 and CDR2 (germline): SEHNR, FQNEAQ (reference sequence). CDR3 DNA (partial): TGTGCCAGCAGCTTCTCCGGGACAGGGACTTCACCC. Amino acids: CASSFSGTGTSP. The whole CDR3 sequence is CASSFSGTGTSPLHF. The full variable domain, its missing parts supplied by reference TRBV7-9 and TRBJ1-6, is DTGVSQNPRHKITKRGQNVTFRCDPISEHNRLYWYRQTLGQGPEFLTYFQNEAQLEKSRLLSDRFSAERPKGSFSTLEIQRTEQGDSAMYLCASSFSGTGTSPLHFGNGTRLTVT.

Details on this clone: Sequencing ends 3 residues short of the CDR3 end; the germline J gene provides the rest. The V call is TRBV5-1, the J call TRBJ2-7; tentative D call: TRBD1 (5 bases). From germline, CDR1 is SGHRS and CDR2 YFSETQ. The CDR3 contains 14 residues. The V end lost 0 bases, the J end lost 2 bases, and 9 bases lay between the germline ends. CDR3 amino acids: CASSLDRRTYEQYF. Incomplete CDR3 DNA: TGCGCCAGCAGCTTGGACAGGCGCACCTACGAG. Combining the CDR3 with reference TRBV5-1 and TRBJ2-7 gives the whole variable domain KAGVTQTPRYLIKTRGQQVTLSCSPISGHRSVSWYQQTPGQGLQFLFEYFSETQRNKGNFPGRFSGRQFSNSRSEMNVSTLELGDSALYLCASSLDRRTYEQYFGPGTRLTVT.

A remark on this clone: The read ends 3 residues before the CDR3 terminus; that terminus is restored from the germline J gene. V and J are TRBV30 and TRBJ1-1; a weak D match, TRBD1 (6 bases). V lost 3 bases and J lost 1, with 12 bases in between. Germline V lookup: CDR1 GTSNPN, CDR2 SVGIG (reference sequence). The CDR3 sequence is 14 residues long. The CDR3 spells CAWSSRGANTEAFF. Partial CDR3 DNA: TGTGCCTGGAGCTCCCGGGGGGCGAACACTGAA. The entire variable domain, with the rest obtained from reference TRBV30 and TRBJ1-1, is as follows: SQTIHQWPATLVQPVGSPLSLECTVEGTSNPNLYWYRQAAGRGLQLLFYSVGIGQISSEVPQNLSASRPQDRQFILSSKKLLLSDSGFYLCAWSSRGANTEAFFGQGTRLTVV.

Turning to this clone: The read stops 3 residues short of the end of the CDR3; the missing end is completed from the germline J gene. This chain connects TRBV11-2 to TRBJ2-1, with D tentatively TRBD2 (5 bases). The germline V gene has CDR1 SGHAT and CDR2 FQNNGV. The V end lost 3 bases, the J end lost 8 bases, and 17 bases lay between the germline ends. This CDR3 has 15 amino acids. The CDR3 region is CASSFRADRWDEQFF. The covered CDR3 bases are TGTGCCAGCAGCTTTAGAGCGGACCGGTGGGATGAG.